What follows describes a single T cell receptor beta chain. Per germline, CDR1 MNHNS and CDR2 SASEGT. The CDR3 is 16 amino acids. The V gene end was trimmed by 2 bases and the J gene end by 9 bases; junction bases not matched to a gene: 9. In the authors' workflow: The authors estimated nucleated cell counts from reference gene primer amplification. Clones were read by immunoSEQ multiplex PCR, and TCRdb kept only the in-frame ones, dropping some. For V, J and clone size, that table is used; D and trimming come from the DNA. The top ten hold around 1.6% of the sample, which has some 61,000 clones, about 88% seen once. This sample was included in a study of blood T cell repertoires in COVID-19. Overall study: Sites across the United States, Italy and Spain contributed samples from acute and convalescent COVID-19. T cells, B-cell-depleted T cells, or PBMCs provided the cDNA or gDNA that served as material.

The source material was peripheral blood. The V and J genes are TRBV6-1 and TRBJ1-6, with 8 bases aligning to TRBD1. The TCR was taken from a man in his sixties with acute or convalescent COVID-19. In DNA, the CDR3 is TGTGCCAGCAGTGAAACGTCCGGACAGGGCCTTTCACCCCTCCACTTT. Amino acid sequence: CASSETSGQGLSPLHF.